This T cell receptor beta chain was obtained from a study of CD8 T cells in ankylosing spondylitis. Quantitative 5'-RACE with molecular barcodes was used to make the TCR beta libraries. A single record per CDR3 protein comes from TCRdb applying MiXCR to the 5' RACE reads. The table includes tens of thousands of distinct CDR3 sequences, about 4% detected once. The germline CDR1 and CDR2 sequences are SGDLS and YYNGEE. This CDR3 has 15 amino acids. Study-wide results and limits: Matched ankylosing spondylitis synovial fluid reportedly showed significant enrichment of disease-linked clones. Among TCR beta sequences, a motif of roughly 8 highly homologous variants appeared characteristic of ankylosing spondylitis blood.

This clonotype was detected many times. Its antigen is currently unknown. Germline and junction disagree at one end, which may indicate a read error. The source is a female donor with ankylosing spondylitis or in good health (not recorded which). The sample taken for sequencing was blood, either unsorted or a sorted T cell fraction (not recorded which). This chain connects TRBV9 to TRBJ2-3, with D perhaps matching TRBD1 (6 bases). The CDR3 DNA is TGTGCCAGCACCGTAGGGCTTGGGGACAAAGATACGCAGTATTTT. It yields the protein CASTVGLGDKDTQYF.